This T cell receptor beta chain was recorded in a study of technical replicates of blood from a handful of donors. Produced via immunoSEQ multiplex PCR; TCRdb's table is partial and in-frame only. The sample lists around 79,000 clones, over 75% occurring once. Germline CDR1 reads LNHNV; CDR2 reads YYDKDF (reference sequence). Trimming took 0 bases from V and 0 from J, leaving 24 bases between them. The CDR3 runs 21 residues. The receptor was isolated from a human donor in good health. The chain recombines TRBV15 with TRBJ1-3; D perhaps matches TRBD1 (5 bases). The sample was T cells isolated from PBMCs. Here the CDR3 DNA reads TGTGCCACCAGCAGAGAACCTAAGACGGACATCCAGGACGGCTCTGGAAACACCATATATTTT. Residues: CATSREPKTDIQDGSGNTIYF.